This T cell receptor beta chain was retrieved from a study of vaccination effects on CD4 cells after COVID-19 (dated by TCRdb to between 2021 and 2023). General notes on the study: Post-vaccine samples across the study were collected a median of 72 days after the second dose, with a range of 14 to 241. In both COVID-19 convalescent patients and infection-naive vaccine recipients, the study compared SARS-CoV-2 spike-specific CD4+ TCR repertoires from before mRNA vaccination with those from after it. Altogether, over 9 COVID-19 convalescent patients and several SARS-CoV-2-naive healthy vaccine recipients made up the full study. The Oncomine TCR Beta short-read assay on an Illumina iSeq 100 was used to sequence cultures from other donors in the study.

Overall study results and their limits: Both infection-induced and vaccine-induced clones contracted markedly at late post-vaccination timepoints, which is consistent with waning T cell responses. The study was limited by a small number of convalescent patients, and early post-infection timepoints were lacking. Among healthy vaccine recipients, nearly all vaccine-induced clones were SARS-CoV-2 mono-reactive, and just 1 of 255 was cross-reactive with common cold coronaviruses.

The germline V gene (reference sequence) gives CDR1 as SGHNT and CDR2 as YYREEE. V trim: 3 bases; J trim: 0 bases; unmatched bases: 5. The CDR3 numbers 15 residues from cysteine through phenylalanine. The only DNA kept is the CDR3, 45 bases in frame from the first base. Libraries were built with the immunoSEQ multiplex PCR assay. DNA from the cultured and isolated CD4+ T cells underwent TCR beta CDR3 sequencing. The study's own analysis went as follows. Non-productive TCR sequences were discarded, and reads were trimmed to the CDR3 region, with only CDR3s of 7 or more amino acids retained. Antigen-specific clonotypes were identified with the MANAFEST web app by comparing expansion in peptide wells against reference cultures. To be called positive, a clone needed expansion at FDR<0.05 compared with the reference and with all other wells, an odds ratio greater than 5, and a frequency greater than 0.1% in two replicate wells. Cross-reactive clonotypes were defined as significantly expanded in SARS-CoV-2 spike wells and in at least one common cold coronavirus spike condition. CDR3 similarity was assessed by Levenshtein distance with the stringdist R package, and unrooted trees were built with ape in R 3.6.1. In TCRdb, the immuneACCESS table is reduced to in-frame sequences with V and J assigned. These tables do not hold every clone; where another copy was compared, an unresolved V gene accounts for under half, and the others remain unexplained. V, J and clone size derive from that table, while D and trimming were established from the DNA sequence. The sample records fewer than 25,000 clones, less than 75% of which are singletons. The ten most abundant clones make up 7.8% of the sample.

The ViraFEST assay stimulated PBMC with viral peptide pools and then used TCR sequencing to identify antigen-specific CD4+ T cell clonotypes by expansion. After more than nine days of culture, CD4+ T cells were isolated with the EasySep CD4+ T cell isolation kit. Two doses of either the BNT162b2 or the mRNA-1273 mRNA SARS-CoV-2 vaccine were administered to participants. Negative nucleocapsid antibody results before and after vaccination confirmed that the healthy vaccine recipients had no prior SARS-CoV-2 infection. Some 2 million PBMC per well were cultured in IMDM with 5% human AB serum, 7.5 to 10 IU/ml IL-2 and gentamicin, plus 10 ug/ml peptides. Half of the culture medium was replaced with fresh IL-2-containing medium on days 3 and 7. Unless noted otherwise, every peptide stimulation condition was grown in triplicate wells. Using Ficoll-Paque Plus gradient centrifugation, PBMC were separated from whole blood and then either used fresh or cryopreserved at -140C. The overlapping peptide pools covered the spike proteins of SARS-CoV-2 as well as those of the common cold coronaviruses HCoV-NL63, HCoV-OC43 and HCoV-229E. The QIAamp micro DNA kit was used to extract genomic DNA from the cultured CD4+ T cells.

With regard to this clone: What antigen it recognizes has not been identified. No much larger clone exists at a distance of one base, and base qualities are not known.

The TCR sequence derives from a human donor who received a COVID-19 vaccine. This chain joins TRBV5-4 to TRBJ2-5, with TRBD2 identical over 7 junction bases. Sample: CD4+ T cells from PBMCs cultured with SARS-CoV-2 spike peptides, taken after COVID-19 vaccination. In light of the paper, this sample's cell subset or site label describes: SARS-CoV-2 spike overlapping peptide pool stimulation. This receptor has the CDR3 CASSWPGLNQETQYF. The base sequence is TGTGCCAGCAGCTGGCCGGGACTAAACCAAGAGACCCAGTACTTC.